This T cell receptor beta chain was found in a study of Graves' ophthalmopathy and Graves' hyperthyroidism (dated by TCRdb to the late 2010s). Broadly, across the study: Peripheral blood was collected before any treatment was given, at the time of initial diagnosis. Following sampling, methimazole starting at 30 mg daily was administered to hyperthyroidism patients, and high-dose intravenous methylprednisolone was administered to ophthalmopathy patients. In six or seven hyperthyroidism patients, the T-cell repertoires found in thyroid tissue were compared with those found in blood. In total, around 130 blood samples were TCR-sequenced: some 40 ophthalmopathy, approximately 80 hyperthyroidism and some 17 hyperthyroidism-to-ophthalmopathy patients. The study used TCR beta repertoire signatures to distinguish Graves' ophthalmopathy from Graves' hyperthyroidism and to predict progression to ophthalmopathy. To explore V-J signatures distinguishing ophthalmopathy from hyperthyroidism, a discovery set of some 100 patients (fewer than 45 ophthalmopathy, 55 to 60 stable hyperthyroidism) was enrolled. An independent validation cohort comprised 18 to 20 hyperthyroidism patients and 15 to 17 patients who later progressed from hyperthyroidism to ophthalmopathy. For training and testing, the 95 to 100 patients in the discovery cohort were randomly divided in a 7:3 ratio. Study-level results and caveats: In validation, the model predicted ophthalmopathy progression with over 60% sensitivity and around 72% specificity; roughly eleven predicted patients were CT-confirmed with GO in a median of approximately six months. In cross-validation, the 13-signature model distinguished ophthalmopathy from stable hyperthyroidism with about 90% sensitivity and roughly 84% specificity, while in the test set the corresponding values were roughly 80% and 75%. No statistical method was used to set the sample size in advance, and the investigators knew which group each participant was assigned to. Most expanded thyroid clonotypes with a frequency above 0.001 also appeared in blood, which suggests that blood repertoires may reflect the immune response in the thyroid.

Ophthalmopathy patients had moderately to severely active disease, Clinical Activity Score of at least 3, NOSPECS grade of at least 4, and disease duration under 3 months. Patients were excluded if they had other autoimmune diseases, uncontrolled infections, pregnancy or lactation. Clinical symptoms, serum thyroxine, TRAb, thyroid ultrasound and orbital computed tomography formed the basis of the diagnosis. PBMCs were isolated from about 9.2 ml of fresh peripheral blood by Ficoll-Paque density gradient centrifugation. Total RNA was extracted using Trizol reagent, and RNA quality was checked on an Agilent 2100 Bioanalyzer. For repertoire sequencing, the TCR beta CDR3 regions were amplified from RNA transcripts. HTBI primers and the Qiagen OneStep RT-PCR kit were used in a first-round RT-PCR, which was followed by a second-round multiplex PCR, size selection and purification. Libraries were sequenced on an Illumina HiSeq2000 using paired-end 100 bp reads. Concerning the study's data processing: SOAPnuke was used to process the reads, removing any read that contained adapters or uncalled bases, had a mean Phred below 15, or lacked an exact match to the constant primer or identifier. COPE v1.2.5 was used to merge the high-quality paired reads. Each unique nucleotide sequence was treated as a clonotype, and MiTCR v1.1 was used to align the clonotypes to the IMGT TRB V, D and J references. Only V-J combinations with frequency above 0.0001 were analysed, covering more than 99% of repertoires. A TCR clonal expansion and chaos score per V-J combination was defined as the ratio of F50 clonal expansion to chaos observed in the TCRdist matrix. Welch's t-statistics and random forest were used to reduce the features to roughly 14 V-J combinations, which were then used as input to a naive Bayes classifier. The similarity between thyroid and blood repertoires was quantified using the Morisita-Horn index. TCRdb redid the processing of the public reads, applying fastp at Q25 and MiXCR, and retained in-frame beta chains. Each CDR3 protein gets just one entry, which takes the most common genes and DNA from the rows behind it. The V and J calls were not made by the authors but by TCRdb's processing. The sample data list about 480,000 distinct CDR3 sequences, and approximately 15% of these were observed just once. The ten top clones hold 9.8% of the sample.

Relative to germline, V is 1 base shorter and J is 4 bases shorter, with 8 bases between their ends. CDR3 length: 12 amino acids, cysteine to phenylalanine. Only the CDR3 DNA is retained, 36 bases long and in frame from the first base. The germline V gene encodes CDR1 DFQATT and CDR2 SNEGSKA (reference sequence). This clonotype occurred many times. Its target antigen remains unknown. No quality values exist for individual bases; no much larger clone is one base distant. The V and J segments used are TRBV20-1 and TRBJ2-7, with the identity of the D gene unclear. The source of this sequence is a woman younger than 45 with Graves' ophthalmopathy. Donor details come from another sample of the same person, matched by shared clones. The sequenced sample consisted of blood. Read as DNA, the sequence is TGCAGTGCTAGAGTAGGTGGGTACGAGCAGTACTTC. It codes for CSARVGGYEQYF.